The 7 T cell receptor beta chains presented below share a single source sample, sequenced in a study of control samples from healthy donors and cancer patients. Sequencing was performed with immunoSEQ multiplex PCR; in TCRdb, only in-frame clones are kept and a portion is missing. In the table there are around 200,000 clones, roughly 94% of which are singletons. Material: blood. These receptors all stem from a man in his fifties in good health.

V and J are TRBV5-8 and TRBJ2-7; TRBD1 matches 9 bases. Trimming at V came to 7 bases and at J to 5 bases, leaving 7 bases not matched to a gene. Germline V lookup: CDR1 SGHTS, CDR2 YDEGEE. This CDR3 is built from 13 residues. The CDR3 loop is CASGRDRVHEQYF. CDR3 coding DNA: TGTGCCAGCGGCCGGGACAGGGTCCACGAGCAGTACTTC.

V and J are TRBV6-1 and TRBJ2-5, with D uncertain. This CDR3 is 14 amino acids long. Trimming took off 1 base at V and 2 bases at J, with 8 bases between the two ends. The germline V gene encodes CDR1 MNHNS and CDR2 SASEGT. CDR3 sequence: CASSEVGGQETQYF. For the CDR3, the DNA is TGTGCCAGCAGTGAAGTAGGCGGACAAGAGACCCAGTACTTC.

Here the CDR3 DNA reads TGTGCCAGCCTCCGGGACAGCAATCAGCCCCAGCATTTT. Amino acid sequence: CASLRDSNQPQHF. The rearrangement links TRBV2 to TRBJ1-5; possible D gene TRBD1, 5 bases. The ends were cut back, 8 bases at V and 1 base at J, with 9 bases in the middle. CDR1 is SNHLY and CDR2 is FYNNEI in the germline V gene. CDR3 size: 13 residues.

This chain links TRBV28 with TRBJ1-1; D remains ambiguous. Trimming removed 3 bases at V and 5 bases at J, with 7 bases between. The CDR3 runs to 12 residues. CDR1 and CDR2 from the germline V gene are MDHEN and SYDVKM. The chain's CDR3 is CASSFRDTEAFF. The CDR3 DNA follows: TGTGCCAGCAGTTTTAGGGATACTGAAGCTTTCTTT.

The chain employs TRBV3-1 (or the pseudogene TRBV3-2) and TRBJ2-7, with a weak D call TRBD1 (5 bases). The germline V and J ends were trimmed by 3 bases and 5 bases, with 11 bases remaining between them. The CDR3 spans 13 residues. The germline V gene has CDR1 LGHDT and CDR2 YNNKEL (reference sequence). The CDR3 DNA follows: TGTGCCAGCAGCCACCTCGACAGTAACGAGCAGTACTTC. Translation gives CASSHLDSNEQYF.

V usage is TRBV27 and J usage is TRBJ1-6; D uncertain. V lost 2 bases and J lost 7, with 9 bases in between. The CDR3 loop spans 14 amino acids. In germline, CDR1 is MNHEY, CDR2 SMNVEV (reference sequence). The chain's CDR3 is CASSLVFRNSPLHF. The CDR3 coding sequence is TGTGCCAGCAGTTTAGTGTTTAGGAATTCACCCCTCCACTTT.

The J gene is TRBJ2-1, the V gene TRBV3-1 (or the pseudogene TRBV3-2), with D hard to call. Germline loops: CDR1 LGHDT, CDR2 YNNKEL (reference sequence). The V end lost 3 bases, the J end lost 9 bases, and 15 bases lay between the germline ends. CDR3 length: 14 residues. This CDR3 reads CASSHTNGPAEQFF. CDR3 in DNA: TGTGCCAGCAGCCACACGAACGGACCAGCTGAGCAGTTCTTC.